The 26 T cell receptor beta chains below were found in one sample sequenced in a study of blood T cell repertoires in COVID-19. Assay: immunoSEQ multiplex PCR; the TCRdb copy retains only in-frame clones and omits some. The data hold about 10,000 clones, with about 81% observed a single time. The sample taken for sequencing was peripheral blood. Receptors were obtained from a man between 60 and 75 years old with active COVID-19.

This sequence joins TRBV30 and TRBJ2-2; D unclear. Trimming stripped 1 base from V and 11 bases from J, with 8 bases between. Germline CDR1 GTSNPN, CDR2 SVGIG (reference sequence). This CDR3 spans 11 amino acids. The CDR3 is CAWSDRVELFF. CDR3 coding DNA: TGTGCCTGGAGTGACCGGGTAGAGCTGTTTTTT.

The rearrangement joins TRBV10-3 to TRBJ1-1; TRBD1 aligns across 7 bases. The CDR3 extends over 16 amino acids. Germline CDR1 and CDR2: ENHRY and SYGVKD. V trimming: 0 bases; J trimming: 4 bases; junction bases outside the gene matches: 8. The CDR3: CAISESSWQGGTEAFF. CDR3 in DNA: TGTGCCATCAGTGAGTCGAGTTGGCAGGGGGGCACTGAAGCTTTCTTT.

The chain combines TRBV20-1 with TRBJ2-3; D not resolved. CDR3 size: 11 residues. V lost 7 bases to trimming and J lost 2 bases, with 7 bases between them. Germline V lookup: CDR1 DFQATT, CDR2 SNEGSKA (reference sequence). CDR3 in amino acids: CSVSSTDTQYF. In nucleotides, the CDR3 is TGCAGTGTTAGCTCCACAGATACGCAGTATTTT.

This clone was seen a single time. Different DNA sequences within this sample yield the same CDR3. The chain has TRBV6-6 and TRBJ2-1; TRBD1 matches 7 bases. The germline gives CDR1 MNHNY, CDR2 SVGAGI (reference sequence). This CDR3 contains 13 residues. After removal of 6 bases from V and 4 bases from J, the junction contained 3 bases not matched to a gene. The CDR3 loop is CASSRDSYNEQFF. The CDR3, as DNA: TGTGCCAGCAGCCGGGACAGTTACAATGAGCAGTTCTTC.

The J gene is TRBJ2-7, the V gene TRBV30; 13 bases are a match to TRBD2. CDR1 and CDR2 (germline): GTSNPN, SVGIG (reference sequence). CDR3 length: 15 residues. With V trimmed by 2 bases and J by 8 bases, 9 bases remained unmatched. CDR3 sequence reads: CAWSPPWTSGGQQYF. CDR3 sequence (DNA): TGTGCCTGGAGTCCGCCTTGGACTAGCGGGGGCCAGCAGTACTTC.

The rearrangement joins TRBV6-5 to TRBJ1-3, with no clear D. The CDR3 loop spans 14 amino acids. Germline V CDR1 and CDR2: MNHEY, SVGAGI. V was shortened by 6 bases and J by 1 base, with 10 bases between the two germline ends. CDR3 bases: TGTGCCAGCAGACGAACACGATCTGGAAACACCATATATTTT. Its protein is CASRRTRSGNTIYF.

J is TRBJ2-1 and V is TRBV7-6; TRBD2 aligns across 9 bases. This CDR3 region has 15 residues. The germline CDR1 and CDR2 sequences are SGHVS and FNYEAQ. The V segment lost 2 bases and the J segment 5 bases; nucleotides outside the gene matches: 4. The CDR3 region has the DNA TGTGCCAGCAGCTTATTAAGCGGGAGGAACAATGAGCAGTTCTTC. It translates to CASSLLSGRNNEQFF.

This chain joins TRBV28 and TRBJ1-1; no firm D call. Germline CDR1 MDHEN, CDR2 SYDVKM. The CDR3 runs to 12 residues. V was clipped by 4 bases and J by 5 bases, with 8 bases between them. The CDR3 bases are TGTGCCAGCAGTTCCAGTAAAACTGAAGCTTTCTTT. Amino acids: CASSSSKTEAFF.

This sequence joins TRBV19 and TRBJ2-3; possibly TRBD1 for D (5 bases). V lost 4 bases and J 0 bases, leaving 14 bases between the germline ends. The germline CDR1 and CDR2 sequences are LNHDA and SQIVND (reference sequence). The CDR3 extends over 16 amino acids. CDR3 region: CASSTGQVSSTDTQYF. The CDR3 DNA reads as TGTGCCAGTAGTACCGGACAAGTCTCTAGCACAGATACGCAGTATTTT.

The chain has TRBV4-3 and TRBJ1-1; 7 bases fit TRBD1. The CDR3 consists of 13 residues. Looked up from germline, CDR1 is LGHNA and CDR2 is YSLEER. J gave up 1 base and V 4 bases, and 0 bases lay outside the gene matches. CDR3 in DNA: TGCGCCAGCAGCCGGACAGGGAACACTGAAGCTTTCTTT. Translation gives CASSRTGNTEAFF.

This clone appeared a few times. The chain links TRBV30 to TRBJ1-1, with D perhaps TRBD1 (5 bases). CDR1 is GTSNPN and CDR2 is SVGIG in the germline V gene (reference sequence). The CDR3 totals 14 residues. The V end was cut by 1 base, the J end by 4 bases, with 13 bases between. CDR3 nucleotides: TGTGCCTGGAGTGAGGCTTGGGGGGTCACTGAAGCTTTCTTT. It is translated as CAWSEAWGVTEAFF. Looking up the rest from reference TRBV30 and TRBJ1-1 gives the full variable domain: SQTIHQWPATLVQPVGSPLSLECTVEGTSNPNLYWYRQAAGRGLQLLFYSVGIGQISSEVPQNLSASRPQDRQFILSSKKLLLSDSGFYLCAWSEAWGVTEAFFGQGTRLTVV.

The chain recombines TRBV7-2 with TRBJ2-5; a possible D gene is TRBD2 (7 bases). Germline CDR1 reads SGHTA; CDR2 reads FQGNSA. This CDR3 has 15 amino acids. The ends were cut back, 1 base at V and 5 bases at J, with 14 bases in the middle. CDR3 region: CASSLDRGGWETQYF. The CDR3 DNA reads TGTGCCAGCAGCTTAGATAGGGGGGGCTGGGAGACCCAGTACTTC.

The chain has TRBV30 and TRBJ2-2; TRBD1 aligns across 7 bases. Germline V gene lookup returns CDR1 GTSNPN and CDR2 SVGIG (reference sequence). CDR3 length: 15 residues. Trimming at V came to 7 bases and at J to 8 bases, leaving 16 bases not matched to a gene. This CDR3 reads CAYAQGGAEIGELFF. The CDR3 DNA follows: TGTGCCTACGCCCAAGGGGGCGCCGAAATAGGGGAGCTGTTTTTT.

In this sample, this clone turned up a few times. The rearrangement joins TRBV6-2 or TRBV6-3 to TRBJ2-5; the match to TRBD1 covers 8 bases. Trimming removed 4 bases from V and 4 bases from J; junction bases left unmatched: 5. The CDR3 is made up of 14 amino acids. Germline CDR1 MNHEY, CDR2 SVGEGT. The CDR3 region is CASSWGRGRETQYF. Written as DNA, the CDR3 is TGTGCCAGCAGTTGGGGCAGGGGGCGAGAGACCCAGTACTTC.

This clone was seen just once. V is TRBV30 and J is TRBJ1-5; weak D call: TRBD1 (5 bases). CDR1 and CDR2 (germline): GTSNPN, SVGIG (reference sequence). This CDR3 has 13 residues. Trimming cost V 5 bases and J 7 bases, with 15 bases left between them. The CDR3 here is CAWGTSSGQPQHF. DNA for the CDR3: TGTGCCTGGGGGACTTCCTCGGGACAGCCCCAGCATTTT.

This chain links TRBV6-6 with TRBJ2-7, with 7 bases aligning to TRBD1. The V and J ends lost 6 bases and 3 bases, in that order; junction bases with no gene match: 8. There are 14 residues in the CDR3. Germline V gene lookup returns CDR1 MNHNY and CDR2 SVGAGI (reference sequence). Here the CDR3 DNA reads TGTGCCAGCAGAACCCGGGACAGCCACTACGAGCAGTACTTC. Amino acids: CASRTRDSHYEQYF.

The rearrangement links TRBV10-3 to TRBJ1-2, with a weak D call TRBD1 (5 bases). Germline-derived CDR1 and CDR2 are ENHRY and SYGVKD. The CDR3 spans 18 residues. The V end was cut by 0 bases, the J end by 0 bases, with 17 bases between. The CDR3 DNA reads as TGTGCCATCAGTGAGTCGATAACAACAGGAATCTCTAACTATGGCTACACCTTC. This translates into CAISESITTGISNYGYTF.

This clone showed up just once. This chain links TRBV27 with TRBJ2-3; maybe TRBD2 (5 bases). The CDR3 has 11 residues. Trimming took off 7 bases at V and 4 bases at J, with 6 bases between the two ends. The germline CDR1 and CDR2 sequences are MNHEY and SMNVEV (reference sequence). The CDR3 loop reads CASTRADTQYF. The DNA of the CDR3 is TGTGCCAGCACGAGGGCAGATACGCAGTATTTT.

This sequence joins TRBV28 and TRBJ2-2; D ambiguous. CDR1 MDHEN and CDR2 SYDVKM come from the germline V gene. CDR3 size: 17 residues. Trimming took off 6 bases at V and 5 bases at J, with 22 bases between the two ends. Written as DNA, the CDR3 is TGTGCCAGCAGGCTTACCCGCTTAAATTTACTGACCGGGGAGCTGTTTTTT. Translating gives CASRLTRLNLLTGELFF.

The gene calls are TRBV27 and TRBJ1-4; the D is unclear. Between the trimmed V and J ends, which lost 7 bases and 5 bases, there was a span of 11 bases. This CDR3 is built from 13 residues. Germline CDR1 and CDR2: MNHEY and SMNVEV (reference sequence). The CDR3, as DNA: TGTGCCAGCATGGGCAGAATAAATGAAAAACTGTTTTTT. Translating it yields CASMGRINEKLFF.

This chain links TRBV10-1 with TRBJ2-1; TRBD1 agrees at 8 bases. CDR1 and CDR2 (germline): WNHNN, SYGVQD (reference sequence). Trimming removed 4 bases from V and 5 bases from J; junction bases left unmatched: 4. The CDR3 loop spans 14 amino acids. The CDR3 region has the DNA TGCGCCAGCAGTGTGCAGGGGGCCGACAATGAGCAGTTCTTC. Protein: CASSVQGADNEQFF.

This clone was seen a few times. This chain uses TRBV6-5 with TRBJ2-1; 7 positions agree with TRBD1. V shed 0 bases, J shed 8 bases, and the junction held 1 base outside the gene matches. CDR1 and CDR2 (germline): MNHEY, SVGAGI. The CDR3 extends over 13 amino acids. In DNA, the CDR3 is TGTGCCAGCAGTTACTCGACAGGGTATGAGCAGTTCTTC. This gives the protein CASSYSTGYEQFF.

The rearrangement links TRBV28 to TRBJ1-1; D might be TRBD1 (5 bases). Germline V gives CDR1 MDHEN, CDR2 SYDVKM. The germline V and J ends were trimmed by 6 bases and 1 base, with 15 bases remaining between them. The CDR3 spans 15 residues. CDR3 DNA sequence: TGTGCCAGCAGCTATATGCGGGGGGGGAACACTGAAGCTTTCTTT. Its protein is CASSYMRGGNTEAFF. The full variable domain, completed using reference TRBV28 and TRBJ1-1, is DVKVTQSSRYLVKRTGEKVFLECVQDMDHENMFWYRQDPGLGLRLIYFSYDVKMKEKGDIPEGYSVSREKKERFSLILESASTNQTSMYLCASSYMRGGNTEAFFGQGTRLTVV.

This clone was counted a single time. The genes are TRBV5-5 and TRBJ2-7; D unresolved. Germline V gives CDR1 SGHKS, CDR2 YYEKEE (reference sequence). With 4 bases removed from V and 2 bases from J, the gap between germline ends came to 16 bases. This CDR3 comprises 15 residues. The CDR3 DNA sequence: TGTGCCAGCAGCGCGGCCCCACACGAAACCTACGAGCAGTACTTC. It specifies CASSAAPHETYEQYF.

This chain uses TRBV29-1 with TRBJ2-7, with D possibly matching TRBD2 (6 bases). The CDR3 spans 14 residues. The germline V gene has CDR1 SQVTM and CDR2 ANQGSEA. Trimming removed 3 bases from V and 3 bases from J, with 15 bases in between. DNA for the CDR3: TGCAGCGTTGACCCCCCGGGACTGGGCTACGAGCAGTACTTC. Protein: CSVDPPGLGYEQYF.

This rearrangement joins TRBV7-2 to TRBJ2-2; 9 positions match TRBD2. The germline CDR1 and CDR2 sequences are SGHTA and FQGNSA. V shed 5 bases, J shed 3 bases, and the junction held 4 bases outside the gene matches. The CDR3 covers 15 residues. In DNA form, the CDR3 reads TGTGCCAGCAGCCTTAGCGGGGGCGACACCGGGGAGCTGTTTTTT. Amino acid sequence: CASSLSGGDTGELFF. The variable domain in full, with the rest retrieved from reference TRBV7-2 and TRBJ2-2, is GAGVSQSPSNKVTEKGKDVELRCDPISGHTALYWYRQSLGQGLEFLIYFQGNSAPDKSGLPSDRFSAERTGGSVSTLTIQRTQQEDSAVYLCASSLSGGDTGELFFGEGSRLTVL.